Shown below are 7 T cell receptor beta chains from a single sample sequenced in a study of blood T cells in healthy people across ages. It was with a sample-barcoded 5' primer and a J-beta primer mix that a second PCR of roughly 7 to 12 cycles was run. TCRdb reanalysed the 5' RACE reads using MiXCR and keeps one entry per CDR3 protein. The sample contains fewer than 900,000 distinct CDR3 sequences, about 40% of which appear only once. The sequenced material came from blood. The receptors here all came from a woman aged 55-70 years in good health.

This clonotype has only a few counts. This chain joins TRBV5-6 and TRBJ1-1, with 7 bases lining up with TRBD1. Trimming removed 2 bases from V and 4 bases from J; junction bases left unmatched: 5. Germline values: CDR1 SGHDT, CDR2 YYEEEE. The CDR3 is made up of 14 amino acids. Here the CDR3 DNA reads TGTGCCAGCAGCTTTAAACAGGGGCTCACTGAAGCTTTCTTT. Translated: CASSFKQGLTEAFF.

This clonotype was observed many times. Written as DNA, the CDR3 is TGCAGTGCTAGAGATCCCGGGGGCCTAGATAATTCACCCCTCCACTTT. This encodes CSARDPGGLDNSPLHF. The chain recombines TRBV20-1 with TRBJ1-6, with a weak D call TRBD1 (6 bases). This CDR3 has 16 residues. The V gene's germline CDR1 is DFQATT and CDR2 SNEGSKA (reference sequence). The V gene lost 0 bases and the J gene lost 5 bases, with 14 bases spanning the gap.

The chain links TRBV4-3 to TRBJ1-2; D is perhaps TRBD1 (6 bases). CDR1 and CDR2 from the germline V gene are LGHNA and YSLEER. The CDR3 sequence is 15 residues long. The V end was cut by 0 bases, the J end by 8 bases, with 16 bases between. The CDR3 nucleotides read TGCGCCAGCAGCCAAGACGGGGTGGGGGCCTGGGGCTACACCTTC. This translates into CASSQDGVGAWGYTF.

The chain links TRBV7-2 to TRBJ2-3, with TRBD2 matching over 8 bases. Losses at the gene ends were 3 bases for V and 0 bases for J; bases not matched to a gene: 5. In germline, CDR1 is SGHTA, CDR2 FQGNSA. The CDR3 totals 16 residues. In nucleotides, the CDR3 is TGTGCCAGCAGCTTCGGACTAGCTGTAAGCACAGATACGCAGTATTTT. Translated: CASSFGLAVSTDTQYF.

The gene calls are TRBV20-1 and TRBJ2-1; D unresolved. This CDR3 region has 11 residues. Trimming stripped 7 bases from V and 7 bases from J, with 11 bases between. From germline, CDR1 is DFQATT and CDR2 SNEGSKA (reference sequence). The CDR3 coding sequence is TGCAGTGTCGAGTTGAGGAATGAGCAGTTCTTC. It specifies CSVELRNEQFF.

Here the CDR3 DNA reads TGTGCCAGCACCTCCGGAGGCAGTCACCCCTACGAGCAGTACTTC. Its translation: CASTSGGSHPYEQYF. The V and J genes are TRBV28 and TRBJ2-4; the D gene is possibly TRBD2 (5 bases). The end of the DNA fits TRBJ2-7 better, so the J call may be wrong. The CDR3 has 15 amino acids. The V gene's germline CDR1 is MDHEN and CDR2 SYDVKM.

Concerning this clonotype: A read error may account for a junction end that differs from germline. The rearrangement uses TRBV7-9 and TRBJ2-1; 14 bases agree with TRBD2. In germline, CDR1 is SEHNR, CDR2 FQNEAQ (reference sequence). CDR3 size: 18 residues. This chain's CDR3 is CASTLQGLAGEVDNEQFF. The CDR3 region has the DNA TGTGCCAGCACCTTACAGGGACTAGCGGGAGAGGTCGACAATGAGCAGTTCTTC.